This entry lists 27 T cell receptor beta chains sequenced from one sample in a study of T cell changes during pregnancy in multiple sclerosis (dated by TCRdb to 2018 to 2020). The library was produced with the immunoSEQ multiplex PCR assay. The table was pulled from immuneACCESS by TCRdb, which kept in-frame rearrangements only. Such tables lose some clones; where checked, under half of the loss comes from unresolved V genes, and the rest has no known cause. For this sample the table gives about 57,000 clones, of which roughly nine tenths were detected only once. The ten largest clones capture 2.2% of the sample. The material was peripheral blood, obtained in the first trimester of pregnancy. The source of these receptors is a female donor in good health, enrolled as a control in a pregnancy study.

The chain couples TRBV15 to TRBJ1-1; weak D call: TRBD1 (6 bases). CDR1 is LNHNV and CDR2 is YYDKDF in the germline V gene (reference sequence). The length of the CDR3 is 15 residues. V shed 0 bases and J shed 6 bases, with 14 bases lying between them. CDR3 loop: CATSREIGGSSEAFF. The DNA for the CDR3 is TGTGCCACCAGCAGAGAGATAGGGGGTTCATCTGAAGCTTTCTTT. Drawing the rest from reference TRBV15 and TRBJ1-1, the complete variable domain is DAMVIQNPRYQVTQFGKPVTLSCSQTLNHNVMYWYQQKSSQAPKLLFHYYDKDFNNEADTPDNFQSRRPNTSFCFLDIRSPGLGDTAMYLCATSREIGGSSEAFFGQGTRLTVV.

The gene calls are TRBV27 and TRBJ2-7, with 8 bases aligning to TRBD2. V lost 7 bases and J lost 0; bases outside the gene matches: 5. This CDR3 is built from 14 residues. CDR1 and CDR2 from the germline V gene are MNHEY and SMNVEV (reference sequence). DNA of the CDR3: TGTGCCAGCATGGCGGGAGGAAGCTCCTACGAGCAGTACTTC. Protein product: CASMAGGSSYEQYF.

The genes are TRBV4-2 and TRBJ1-1; 7 bases line up with TRBD1. Germline V gives CDR1 LGHNA, CDR2 YNFKEQ. Trimming removed 4 bases from V and 1 base from J; junction bases left unmatched: 6. CDR3 length: 15 amino acids. The CDR3 coding sequence is TGTGCCAGCAGCCCCAGGGACAGTCAGAACACTGAAGCTTTCTTT. Translation: CASSPRDSQNTEAFF.

The chain has TRBV27 and TRBJ2-1, with D possibly being TRBD2 (5 bases). The CDR3 length is 11 residues. V lost 9 bases and J 8 bases, leaving 11 bases between the germline ends. Germline lookup yields CDR1 MNHEY and CDR2 SMNVEV (reference sequence). The CDR3 sequence is CASEGIDEQFF. CDR3 nucleotide sequence: TGTGCCAGTGAGGGAATCGATGAGCAGTTCTTC.

The rearrangement links TRBV29-1 to TRBJ2-2; D perhaps matches TRBD1 (5 bases). Looked up from germline, CDR1 is SQVTM and CDR2 is ANQGSEA. V lost 6 bases, J lost 7 bases, and 9 bases lay in between. The CDR3 is 11 amino acids. The CDR3 loop reads CSVTDSGELFF. Here the CDR3 DNA reads TGCAGCGTGACAGACAGCGGGGAGCTGTTTTTT.

Here the CDR3 DNA reads TGCGCCAGCAGCCAAGAGGGAGGGGTGAACACTGAAGCTTTCTTT. This gives the protein CASSQEGGVNTEAFF. The chain is built from TRBV4-1 and TRBJ1-1; the D gene is possibly TRBD1 (5 bases). Looked up from germline, CDR1 is MGHRA and CDR2 is YSYEKL. This CDR3 comprises 15 residues. Trimming removed 0 bases at V and 0 bases at J, with 8 bases between.

This chain uses TRBV6-5 with TRBJ1-2; D remains unclear. The CDR3 runs 12 residues. The V end lost 6 bases, the J end lost 7 bases, and 12 bases lay between the germline ends. The germline gives CDR1 MNHEY, CDR2 SVGAGI. This chain's CDR3 is CASSPGFRGYTF. The CDR3, as DNA: TGTGCCAGCAGCCCGGGTTTCCGTGGCTACACCTTC.

The genes are TRBV7-2 and TRBJ1-2; a possible D gene is TRBD1 (6 bases). The germline CDR1 and CDR2 sequences are SGHTA and FQGNSA. The V end lost 1 base, the J end lost 10 bases, and 10 bases lay between the germline ends. The CDR3 length is 12 residues. CDR3: CASSLGGGFYTF. The CDR3 nucleotides are TGTGCCAGCAGCTTAGGTGGGGGCTTCTACACCTTC.

The V and J genes are TRBV27 and TRBJ1-2, with TRBD1 matching 9 bases. V was pared by 6 bases and J by 6 bases, with 11 bases of the junction left unmatched. Germline V gene lookup returns CDR1 MNHEY and CDR2 SMNVEV (reference sequence). The CDR3 extends over 15 amino acids. CDR3 DNA sequence: TGTGCCAGCAGCGCGTGGACAGGGGCGACGAATGGCTACACCTTC. Its translation: CASSAWTGATNGYTF.

This clone occurred once. J is TRBJ2-7 and V is TRBV7-9; TRBD2 agrees at 13 bases. Losses at the gene ends were 5 bases for V and 0 bases for J; bases not matched to a gene: 4. The germline V gene has CDR1 SEHNR and CDR2 FQNEAQ (reference sequence). The CDR3 runs to 16 residues. CDR3 in amino acids: CASSSGTSGNSYEQYF. The CDR3 bases are TGTGCCAGCAGCAGCGGGACTAGCGGGAACTCCTACGAGCAGTACTTC.

The CDR3 region is CSVVTGTGAGNTIYF. CDR3 nucleotide sequence: TGCAGCGTTGTCACCGGGACAGGGGCTGGAAACACCATATATTTT. This chain connects TRBV29-1 to TRBJ1-3, with 10 bases matching TRBD1. This CDR3 is 15 amino acids long. CDR1 is SQVTM, CDR2 ANQGSEA, per germline. V was pared by 4 bases and J by 2 bases, with 5 bases of the junction left unmatched.

The chain couples TRBV28 to TRBJ2-2; the match to TRBD2 covers 12 bases. The CDR3 has 17 amino acids. Germline CDR1 reads MDHEN; CDR2 reads SYDVKM. Germline trimming cut 2 bases from V and 7 bases from J; bases unmatched to any gene: 8. CDR3 protein: CASSLTGLAGRSGELFF. CDR3 in DNA: TGTGCCAGCAGTTTAACAGGACTAGCGGGAAGAAGCGGGGAGCTGTTTTTT. Drawing the rest from reference TRBV28 and TRBJ2-2, the complete variable domain is DVKVTQSSRYLVKRTGEKVFLECVQDMDHENMFWYRQDPGLGLRLIYFSYDVKMKEKGDIPEGYSVSREKKERFSLILESASTNQTSMYLCASSLTGLAGRSGELFFGEGSRLTVL.

The chain joins TRBV18 to TRBJ2-7, with 12 bases that match TRBD2. V trimming: 0 bases; J trimming: 6 bases; junction bases outside the gene matches: 3. CDR1 is KGHSH and CDR2 is LQKENI in the germline V gene. The CDR3 spans 15 residues. This CDR3 reads CASSPPGTSGLEQYF. The CDR3 DNA follows: TGTGCCAGCTCACCACCGGGGACTAGCGGGCTCGAGCAGTACTTC.

The V call is TRBV30, the J call TRBJ2-5; 9 nucleotides agree with TRBD1. J was trimmed by 2 bases and V by 7 bases; bases with no gene match: 5. CDR3 size: 13 residues. Germline V gene sequence: CDR1 GTSNPN, CDR2 SVGIG (reference sequence). CDR3 coding DNA: TGTGCCTACGCGACAGGGGGGCAAGAGACCCAGTACTTC. It encodes CAYATGGQETQYF.

This clone has only one observation. The J gene is TRBJ2-7, the V gene TRBV7-3; D gene unclear. In germline, CDR1 is SGHTA, CDR2 FQGTGA. The CDR3 length is 14 residues. V lost 8 bases and J 3 bases, leaving 17 bases between the germline ends. Here the CDR3 DNA reads TGTGCCAGCTCCCGAGGTGGTCCTAGCTACGAGCAGTACTTC. Its protein product is CASSRGGPSYEQYF.

The V call is TRBV6-5, the J call TRBJ1-2; no firm D call. CDR1 is MNHEY, CDR2 SVGAGI, per germline. The V and J ends lost 6 bases and 4 bases respectively, with 9 bases between them. This CDR3 has 12 residues. CDR3 nucleotides: TGTGCCAGCAGCTCGACATCCTATGGCTACACCTTC. It codes for CASSSTSYGYTF.

The CDR3 loop reads CASSPGRGLGYGYTF. CDR3 nucleotides: TGTGCCAGCAGCCCGGGTAGGGGCTTGGGCTATGGCTACACCTTC. The chain combines TRBV7-8 with TRBJ1-2; maybe TRBD1 (5 bases). Trimming pared 5 bases from V and 4 bases from J, leaving 17 bases between. CDR1 SGHVS and CDR2 FQNEAQ come from the germline V gene. CDR3 length: 15 amino acids.

The chain is built from TRBV2 and TRBJ1-2; D not resolved. Germline V gene sequence: CDR1 SNHLY, CDR2 FYNNEI. V lost 5 bases, J lost 4 bases, and 8 bases lay in between. The CDR3 has 12 amino acids. CDR3 coding DNA: TGTGCCAGCAGTCCGGGAGCCTATGGCTACACCTTC. Protein: CASSPGAYGYTF.

The chain couples TRBV6-1 to TRBJ2-1; TRBD2 agrees at 10 bases. This CDR3 is built from 15 residues. The germline CDR1 and CDR2 sequences are MNHNS and SASEGT. V gave up 3 bases and J gave up 8 bases; unmatched junction bases: 7. DNA for the CDR3: TGTGCCAGCAGTGATATAGCGGGGGGAGTCCATGAGCAGTTCTTC. It yields the protein CASSDIAGGVHEQFF.

The chain combines TRBV2 with TRBJ2-1, with D perhaps matching TRBD2 (5 bases). This CDR3 comprises 12 residues. Trimming removed 10 bases from V and 9 bases from J, with 16 bases in between. CDR1 is SNHLY, CDR2 FYNNEI, per germline. The CDR3 nucleotides read TGTGCCACCACCCCGGGCCGGGGTGAGCAGTTCTTC. Translated: CATTPGRGEQFF.

V and J are TRBV19 and TRBJ2-1, with TRBD2 identical over 7 bases. V gave up 7 bases and J gave up 4 bases; unmatched junction bases: 7. Germline CDR1 and CDR2: LNHDA and SQIVND (reference sequence). The CDR3 runs 14 residues. The CDR3 bases are TGTGCCAGTACCCCCTCTAGCGGTTACAATGAGCAGTTCTTC. This codes for CASTPSSGYNEQFF.

The chain recombines TRBV9 with TRBJ2-1; D is unresolved. This CDR3 spans 12 amino acids. Germline CDR1 is SGDLS and CDR2 is YYNGEE. Deletions cut 0 bases from V and 10 bases from J, with 8 bases between. CDR3 nucleotide sequence: TGTGCCAGCAGCGTAGGACTCGAAGAGCAGTTCTTC. As protein: CASSVGLEEQFF.

This chain's CDR3 is CAWPNREVNTEAFF. The DNA of the CDR3 is TGTGCCTGGCCTAACAGGGAAGTGAACACTGAAGCTTTCTTT. The J gene is TRBJ1-1, the V gene TRBV30, with D possibly being TRBD1 (6 bases). The CDR3 extends over 14 amino acids. Germline V gene lookup returns CDR1 GTSNPN and CDR2 SVGIG (reference sequence). The V and J ends lost 5 bases and 0 bases respectively, with 13 bases between them.

The gene calls are TRBV6-5 and TRBJ2-1; D possibly corresponds to TRBD2 (5 bases). Germline CDR1 is MNHEY and CDR2 is SVGAGI. V lost 0 bases and J lost 7, with 16 bases in between. The CDR3 has 16 amino acids. CDR3 nucleotides: TGTGCCAGCAGTTACTCCGGGGAGCTTGGTGGGAATGAGCAGTTCTTC. Translating it yields CASSYSGELGGNEQFF.

The chain couples TRBV28 to TRBJ1-1; D not certain. V was trimmed by 6 bases and J by 4 bases, leaving 12 bases between them. In germline, CDR1 is MDHEN, CDR2 SYDVKM. This CDR3 is 13 amino acids long. This CDR3 reads CASSQVGTTEAFF. Written as DNA, the CDR3 is TGTGCCAGCAGCCAGGTGGGTACCACTGAAGCTTTCTTT.

This clone was seen only a few times. The rearrangement uses TRBV28 and TRBJ1-2; 7 positions match TRBD1. The CDR3 is 12 residues long. The V segment lost 5 bases and the J segment 5 bases; nucleotides outside the gene matches: 2. Germline CDR1 reads MDHEN; CDR2 reads SYDVKM. CDR3 bases: TGTGCCAGCAGTCGACAGGGTTATGGCTACACCTTC. The encoded protein is CASSRQGYGYTF.

This chain uses TRBV18 with TRBJ2-2, with D possibly being TRBD1 (6 bases). The CDR3 consists of 17 residues. Germline V CDR1 and CDR2: KGHSH, LQKENI. The germline V and J ends were trimmed by 0 bases and 0 bases, with 11 bases remaining between them. CDR3 bases: TGTGCCAGCTCACCACCGGGGGCCAGGGCGAACACCGGGGAGCTGTTTTTT. This translates into CASSPPGARANTGELFF.